This TCR beta chain was documented in a study of blood T cells in healthy people across ages. The use of a sample-barcoded 5' primer and a J-beta primer mix characterized a second PCR of roughly 6 to 11 cycles. TCRdb independently ran MiXCR on the 5' RACE reads; one entry per CDR3 protein. Of around 790,000 distinct CDR3 sequences in the sample, approximately 48% were seen once. With regard to this clonotype: What it binds is unknown.

Study-wide results and limits: Long-lived donors carried more naive CD4+ cells and greater diversity than aged donors.

Germline CDR1 MNHNS, CDR2 SASEGT. CDR3 length equals 17 residues. V was shortened by 1 base and J by 1 base, with 17 bases between the two germline ends. This TCR came from a man aged 55-75 years in good health. This chain uses TRBV6-1 with TRBJ2-7; D is perhaps TRBD1 (5 bases). Sequencing was performed on blood. CDR3 loop: CASSEGPRTPYSYEQYF. The CDR3, as DNA: TGTGCCAGCAGTGAAGGGCCCAGGACACCGTATTCCTACGAGCAGTACTTC.